This T cell receptor (beta chain) was recovered during a study of T cell repertoires in cytomegalovirus infection. Study at large: Public TCR beta signatures were indicative of both CMV infection and a matching HLA type. Overall study findings and caveats: What dominated the ex vivo response were HLA-C-restricted CMV-specific TCR beta clonotypes. Summed frequency of shared TCR beta families picked out CMV carriers who also had the relevant HLA.

TCRdb passed the reads through MiXCR, listing each CDR3 protein once. The sample includes a few hundred thousand distinct CDR3 sequences, roughly 20% of them seen just once. This clonotype turned up a few times. Antigen specificity is unknown. V lost 0 bases and J 6 bases, leaving 8 bases between the germline ends. The V gene's germline CDR1 is ENHRY and CDR2 SYGVKD. The CDR3 length is 14 residues. The specimen was PBMCs. The sequence was collected from a human donor in good health (CMV status not recorded). Some clones in this sample may be carry-over from other donors' samples. V usage is TRBV10-3 and J usage is TRBJ2-2; D may be TRBD2 (5 bases). Written as DNA, the CDR3 is TGTGCCATCAGTGAGTCGAGGAGGTCCGGGGAGCTGTTTTTT. As protein: CAISESRRSGELFF.